The present entry profiles one T cell receptor (beta chain) with its context. The antigen is unknown. This sample is part of a study of T cell responses to AZD1222 COVID-19 vaccine. Whole-study findings and limits: Donors in the cohort were predominantly white British and more often female, and clonal diversity was possibly underestimated. Reportedly, close to half of spike-specific TCRs are directed against unmutated variant regions. Among those given AZD1222, only five or six were seropositive at baseline. Two doses of AZD1222 preceded a rise in Spike-specific TCR breadth and depth.

V dropped 0 bases and J dropped 5 bases, with 6 bases sitting between them. The CDR3 spans 14 residues. Germline assignment: CDR1 SGHRS and CDR2 YFSETQ. The protocol was immunoSEQ multiplex PCR, while the TCRdb copy is restricted to in-frame clones and leaves out a portion. Of about 96,000 clones in the sample, under 95% were seen once. The receptor was isolated from an adult in good health. The sequencing here drew on peripheral blood, taken on day 0 of MenACWY control vaccination. The V call is TRBV5-1, the J call TRBJ1-6; no clear D gene. The CDR3 nucleotides are TGCGCCAGCAGCTTGGAGACCGATAATTCACCCCTCCACTTT. Translating it yields CASSLETDNSPLHF.